The entry below describes one T cell receptor beta chain. Its antigen is not identified. The CDR3 runs to 15 residues. The V gene lost 1 base and the J gene lost 0 bases, with 9 bases spanning the gap. Germline loops: CDR1 KGHSH, CDR2 LQKENI. Described time point: week 11, during vaccination. Doses of 300 ug of mutant IDH1 20-mer peptide were given with topical imiquimod. TCRdb's copy holds only in-frame clones and misses some; the assay was immunoSEQ multiplex PCR. Of around 130,000 clones in the sample, 80% were seen once. This specimen comes from a study of a mutant IDH1 vaccine in newly diagnosed glioma.

The material sequenced was PBMCs, taken from a glioma patient whose treatment included an IDH1 peptide vaccine. The TCR sequence derives from a middle-aged man with glioma. J is TRBJ1-2 and V is TRBV18, with unresolved D. CDR3 residues: CASSPQQQANYGYTF. The CDR3 DNA follows: TGTGCCAGCTCACCACAGCAACAAGCTAACTATGGCTACACCTTC.